The 24 T cell receptor beta chains in this list originate from one sample, sequenced in a study of blood T cell repertoires in COVID-19. Sequencing was performed with immunoSEQ multiplex PCR; in TCRdb, only in-frame clones are kept and a portion is missing. This sample has about 120,000 clones; more than 80% occur once, and the top ten carry about 4.5%. What was sequenced was peripheral blood. Receptor source: a man aged 35-49 years with acute or convalescent COVID-19.

The chain couples TRBV25-1 to TRBJ1-1, with 8 bases aligning to TRBD1. This CDR3 has 15 residues. Germline V lookup: CDR1 MGHDK, CDR2 SYGVNS. Trimming cost V 4 bases and J 6 bases; bases outside gene matches: 10. CDR3 in DNA: TGTGCCAGCAGTGGGACAGGGAGGTTTATAGCTGAAGCTTTCTTT. This sequence encodes CASSGTGRFIAEAFF.

The chain links TRBV27 to TRBJ2-3, with a possible D match to TRBD2 (6 bases). This CDR3 is built from 15 residues. V dropped 7 bases and J dropped 2 bases, with 16 bases sitting between them. The germline V gene encodes CDR1 MNHEY and CDR2 SMNVEV (reference sequence). The chain's CDR3 is CASTTLAGITDTQYF. The CDR3 nucleotides are TGTGCCAGCACTACTTTGGCGGGAATCACAGATACGCAGTATTTT.

The V call is TRBV25-1, the J call TRBJ2-7; maybe TRBD1 (5 bases). This CDR3 comprises 14 residues. Per the germline V gene, CDR1 is MGHDK and CDR2 is SYGVNS. Between the trimmed V and J ends, which lost 2 bases and 4 bases, there was a span of 12 bases. The CDR3 DNA reads TGTGCCAGCAGTGAAGCCCCAGGGTTGTACGAGCAGTACTTC. It translates to CASSEAPGLYEQYF.

For the CDR3, the DNA is TGCGCCAGCAATTACGGAGGGCGCCACAATGAGCAGTTCTTC. It is translated as CASNYGGRHNEQFF. V usage is TRBV5-1 and J usage is TRBJ2-1; D possibly corresponds to TRBD2 (6 bases). The CDR3 extends over 14 amino acids. Trimming removed 6 bases at V and 5 bases at J, with 15 bases between. Germline assignment: CDR1 SGHRS and CDR2 YFSETQ.

V gene TRBV5-6 combines with J gene TRBJ2-3; 8 nucleotides line up with TRBD1. The trim removed 4 bases at V and 4 bases at J, leaving 8 bases unmatched. This CDR3 spans 15 amino acids. Germline CDR1 is SGHDT and CDR2 is YYEEEE. The CDR3 sequence: CASSRTGIGADTQYF. DNA for the CDR3: TGTGCCAGCAGCCGGACAGGGATCGGGGCAGATACGCAGTATTTT.

CDR3: CASSSGQGDFSYEQYF. In nucleotides, the CDR3 is TGTGCCAGCAGCTCGGGACAGGGGGATTTCTCCTACGAGCAGTACTTC. The chain carries TRBV7-9 and TRBJ2-7, with 11 bases that match TRBD1. With 4 bases clipped from V and 0 bases from J, the junction kept 5 bases outside the gene matches. Germline assignment: CDR1 SEHNR and CDR2 FQNEAQ (reference sequence). The CDR3 sequence is 16 residues long. The variable domain in full, with the rest retrieved from reference TRBV7-9 and TRBJ2-7, is DTGVSQNPRHKITKRGQNVTFRCDPISEHNRLYWYRQTLGQGPEFLTYFQNEAQLEKSRLLSDRFSAERPKGSFSTLEIQRTEQGDSAMYLCASSSGQGDFSYEQYFGPGTRLTVT.

The chain carries TRBV3-1 (or the pseudogene TRBV3-2) and TRBJ1-1; D might be TRBD1 (5 bases). CDR3 size: 13 residues. Trimming left V 5 bases short and J 2 bases short, with 9 bases between. CDR1 LGHDT and CDR2 YNNKEL come from the germline V gene (reference sequence). The CDR3 nucleotides are TGTGCCAGCAGCTTCCAGGGTAACACTGAAGCTTTCTTT. Amino acid sequence: CASSFQGNTEAFF.

The V call is TRBV10-3, the J call TRBJ2-3; 7 bases are a match to TRBD1. Germline V CDR1 and CDR2: ENHRY, SYGVKD. This CDR3 has 14 amino acids. The V gene end was trimmed by 6 bases and the J gene end by 4 bases; junction bases not matched to a gene: 7. The chain's CDR3 is CAIRAEGQPDTQYF. As DNA, the CDR3 is TGTGCCATCAGGGCCGAGGGACAGCCAGATACGCAGTATTTT.

J is TRBJ2-7 and V is TRBV12-3 or TRBV12-4; 9 bases line up with TRBD1. This CDR3 contains 13 residues. The V and J ends lost 6 bases and 9 bases, in that order; junction bases with no gene match: 9. The CDR3 loop reads CASRGTGLIGQYF. The CDR3 bases are TGTGCCAGCAGAGGGACAGGGTTAATTGGGCAGTACTTC.

The gene calls are TRBV10-1 and TRBJ2-1; D possibly corresponds to TRBD1 (6 bases). Germline CDR1 is WNHNN and CDR2 is SYGVQD (reference sequence). With 3 bases removed from V and 5 bases from J, the gap between germline ends came to 17 bases. The CDR3 totals 16 residues. CDR3 sequence (DNA): TGCGCCAGCAGTGACCCCAGCGGCAGGGGTAACAATGAGCAGTTCTTC. Protein: CASSDPSGRGNNEQFF.

The chain combines TRBV19 with TRBJ1-3; no definite D call. V shed 3 bases and J shed 0 bases, with 6 bases lying between them. This CDR3 spans 14 amino acids. In germline, CDR1 is LNHDA, CDR2 SQIVND (reference sequence). CDR3 sequence reads: CASSIWASGNTIYF. CDR3 in DNA: TGTGCCAGTAGTATCTGGGCCTCTGGAAACACCATATATTTT.

The chain employs TRBV30 and TRBJ1-2, with TRBD1 matching 9 bases. Trimming removed 3 bases from V and 7 bases from J; junction bases left unmatched: 6. The CDR3 contains 13 residues. Germline loops: CDR1 GTSNPN, CDR2 SVGIG (reference sequence). The CDR3, as DNA: TGTGCCTGGAGGACAGGGGGTCGAAGTGGCTACACCTTC. Amino acid sequence: CAWRTGGRSGYTF.

The CDR3 nucleotides are TGTGCCAGCAGCTTAGGTACAGGGGGCCGGGGCTACACCTTC. Protein product: CASSLGTGGRGYTF. The chain couples TRBV7-9 to TRBJ1-2; TRBD1 aligns across 9 bases. CDR1 and CDR2 (germline): SEHNR, FQNEAQ (reference sequence). This CDR3 spans 14 amino acids. The ends lost 1 base at V and 8 bases at J; junction bases unmatched: 5.

A single count supports this clone. The chain carries TRBV5-1 and TRBJ1-2; TRBD1 aligns across 9 bases. The CDR3 length is 15 residues. The junction had 13 bases not matched to a gene; V was cut back by 4 bases and J by 9 bases. Germline V lookup: CDR1 SGHRS, CDR2 YFSETQ. CDR3 sequence reads: CASSRDPGQGGSYTF. In DNA form, the CDR3 reads TGCGCCAGCAGCAGAGACCCGGGACAGGGTGGGAGCTACACCTTC.

J is TRBJ2-3 and V is TRBV11-2; 13 bases are a match to TRBD2. Germline CDR1 is SGHAT and CDR2 is FQNNGV. V was pared by 5 bases and J by 4 bases, with 6 bases of the junction left unmatched. CDR3 length equals 16 residues. The CDR3: CASSRGLAGAADTQYF. CDR3 nucleotide sequence: TGTGCCAGCAGCCGAGGACTAGCGGGAGCGGCAGATACGCAGTATTTT. The complete variable domain, with remaining parts taken from reference TRBV11-2 and TRBJ2-3, reads EAGVAQSPRYKIIEKRQSVAFWCNPISGHATLYWYQQILGQGPKLLIQFQNNGVVDDSQLPKDRFSAERLKGVDSTLKIQPAKLEDSAVYLCASSRGLAGAADTQYFGPGTRLTVL.

The V call is TRBV12-3 or TRBV12-4, the J call TRBJ1-6, with a possible D match to TRBD1 (6 bases). This CDR3 is 11 amino acids long. V lost 3 bases, J lost 14 bases, and 8 bases lay in between. The CDR3 loop reads CASSLDSTLHF. The CDR3 bases are TGTGCCAGCAGTTTGGACAGTACCCTCCACTTT.

The chain has TRBV5-1 and TRBJ1-2; TRBD1 matches 7 bases. This CDR3 contains 14 residues. V lost 4 bases, J lost 4 bases, and 7 bases stayed unmatched. Germline V gene data show CDR1 as SGHRS and CDR2 as YFSETQ. In nucleotides, the CDR3 is TGCGCCAGCAGCCTCGGACAGGAGAGCTATGGCTACACCTTC. As protein: CASSLGQESYGYTF.

This chain links TRBV11-2 with TRBJ2-1; D is undetermined. The V gene's germline CDR1 is SGHAT and CDR2 FQNNGV. This CDR3 has 15 amino acids. V was cut by 5 bases and J by 1 base, with 12 bases left in between. The CDR3 spells CASSPLGPSYNEQFF. In nucleotides, the CDR3 is TGTGCCAGCAGCCCCCTCGGTCCATCCTACAATGAGCAGTTCTTC.

The chain carries TRBV5-1 and TRBJ2-7, with 7 bases aligning to TRBD1. Germline CDR1 and CDR2: SGHRS and YFSETQ. V gave up 4 bases and J gave up 7 bases; unmatched junction bases: 8. The CDR3 has 13 amino acids. The chain's CDR3 is CASSPIQTGEQYF. For the CDR3, the DNA is TGCGCCAGCAGCCCCATCCAGACAGGGGAGCAGTACTTC.

This sequence joins TRBV6-5 and TRBJ1-5, with 7 positions matching TRBD1. Per the germline V gene, CDR1 is MNHEY and CDR2 is SVGAGI. V was clipped by 6 bases and J by 5 bases; unmatched bases: 4. The CDR3 totals 13 residues. The CDR3 sequence is CASSPDRDQPQHF. In DNA form, the CDR3 reads TGTGCCAGCAGCCCCGACAGGGATCAGCCCCAGCATTTT.

There are a few counts of this clone. This chain links TRBV30 with TRBJ2-2; 7 positions match TRBD2. The CDR3 has 16 amino acids. Germline V gene lookup returns CDR1 GTSNPN and CDR2 SVGIG (reference sequence). Unmatched junction bases numbered 5, after V lost 0 bases and J lost 1 base. CDR3 DNA: TGTGCCTGGAGTGTACGGAGCGGGGTGAACACCGGGGAGCTGTTTTTT. Protein sequence: CAWSVRSGVNTGELFF.

This chain links TRBV6-5 with TRBJ1-2; a possible D gene is TRBD1 (6 bases). This CDR3 spans 14 amino acids. Trimming stripped 6 bases from V and 8 bases from J, with 19 bases between. Per the germline V gene, CDR1 is MNHEY and CDR2 is SVGAGI. DNA of the CDR3: TGTGCCAGCAGGCAGACAGGAGGAGAGGGCGGCTACACCTTC. Protein sequence: CASRQTGGEGGYTF.

Concerning this clone itself: The sample holds other DNA sequences that translate to the same CDR3. The chain is built from TRBV20-1 and TRBJ2-5; D remains unclear. The CDR3 is 11 amino acids. V was clipped by 0 bases and J by 5 bases, with 4 bases between them. CDR1 is DFQATT and CDR2 is SNEGSKA in the germline V gene (reference sequence). The DNA of the CDR3 is TGCAGTGCTAGAGATCTTGAGACCCAGTACTTC. Its translation is CSARDLETQYF.

The J gene is TRBJ1-5, the V gene TRBV10-3; 8 bases align to TRBD1. Germline V gene sequence: CDR1 ENHRY, CDR2 SYGVKD. This CDR3 is built from 15 residues. Trimming removed 2 bases from V and 5 bases from J; junction bases left unmatched: 5. The CDR3 here is CAISETGTGDQPQHF. The CDR3 DNA reads as TGTGCCATCAGTGAGACCGGGACAGGAGATCAGCCCCAGCATTTT.